Following are 26 T cell receptor beta chains from one sample sequenced in a study of blood T cell repertoires in COVID-19. Profiled with immunoSEQ multiplex PCR; TCRdb holds only in-frame clones, not every one. The sample has some 350,000 clones; more than 75% are singletons. Sequenced: peripheral blood. The receptors come from a woman aged 18-29 years who had recovered from COVID-19.

V and J are TRBV28 and TRBJ1-6; TRBD1 agrees at 7 bases. This CDR3 contains 15 residues. Looked up from germline, CDR1 is MDHEN and CDR2 is SYDVKM. V shed 5 bases, J shed 4 bases, and the junction held 5 bases outside the gene matches. The CDR3 reads CASSHRGWYNSPLHF. In DNA form, the CDR3 reads TGTGCCAGCAGTCACAGGGGATGGTATAATTCACCCCTCCACTTT.

This chain uses TRBV24-1 with TRBJ1-3; no definite D call. The V end was cut by 2 bases, the J end by 5 bases, with 12 bases between. CDR3 length equals 15 residues. The V gene's germline CDR1 is KGHDR and CDR2 SFDVKD. DNA for the CDR3: TGTGCCACCAGTGATTCGGCGGGTGGAAGAAACACCATATATTTT. Translating it yields CATSDSAGGRNTIYF.

This CDR3 is CASGFQGGAEAFF. In DNA, the CDR3 is TGTGCTAGTGGTTTCCAGGGTGGGGCTGAAGCTTTCTTT. This rearrangement joins TRBV12-5 to TRBJ1-1, with D possibly being TRBD1 (5 bases). V lost 3 bases, J lost 6 bases, and 11 bases lay in between. The CDR3 runs to 13 residues. CDR1 and CDR2 (germline): LGHNT, FRNRAP.

The chain employs TRBV5-1 and TRBJ2-2; 8 bases match TRBD1. Per germline, CDR1 SGHRS and CDR2 YFSETQ. The CDR3 totals 16 residues. V was pared by 2 bases and J by 6 bases, with 9 bases of the junction left unmatched. CDR3 nucleotides: TGCGCCAGCAGCTTAAGACAGGGGTTGTGGTCCGGGGAGCTGTTTTTT. This encodes CASSLRQGLWSGELFF.

The chain is built from TRBV7-2 and TRBJ1-4; 9 bases align to TRBD1. V dropped 5 bases and J dropped 5; count of bases not matched to a gene: 6. CDR3 length: 15 amino acids. CDR1 is SGHTA, CDR2 FQGNSA, per germline. Here the CDR3 reads CASSPGGQGNEKLFF. The CDR3 DNA sequence: TGTGCCAGCAGCCCAGGGGGACAGGGAAATGAAAAACTGTTTTTT.

The V call is TRBV4-3, the J call TRBJ1-2, with D unresolved. Trimming shortened V by 0 bases and J by 8 bases, and 25 bases separated the two germline ends. Germline values: CDR1 LGHNA, CDR2 YSLEER. The CDR3 runs 18 residues. CDR3: CASSQDRGQKLRSRGYTF. CDR3 nucleotide sequence: TGCGCCAGCAGCCAAGATCGCGGCCAGAAGCTTCGTTCCCGGGGCTACACCTTC.

The chain employs TRBV27 and TRBJ1-5, with D maybe TRBD1 (5 bases). Deletions cut 4 bases from V and 0 bases from J, with 7 bases between. Germline CDR1 is MNHEY and CDR2 is SMNVEV (reference sequence). The CDR3 length is 14 residues. The CDR3 is CASSSQVSNQPQHF. CDR3 coding DNA: TGTGCCAGCAGTTCACAGGTTAGCAATCAGCCCCAGCATTTT.

The chain combines TRBV11-2 with TRBJ2-7; D remains ambiguous. V was pared by 3 bases and J by 4 bases, with 4 bases between. Germline CDR1 and CDR2: SGHAT and FQNNGV. The length of the CDR3 is 11 residues. The CDR3 bases are TGTGCCAGCAGCTTCAGTTACGAGCAGTACGTC. Its protein is CASSFSYEQYV.

V is TRBV27 and J is TRBJ2-1, with a weak D call TRBD2 (6 bases). This CDR3 region has 15 residues. Germline CDR1 is MNHEY and CDR2 is SMNVEV (reference sequence). V gave up 3 bases and J gave up 2 bases, with 11 bases separating them. The DNA for the CDR3 is TGTGCCAGCAGTTTCCTAGCGCGAGCCTACAATGAGCAGTTCTTC. Protein product: CASSFLARAYNEQFF.

The chain carries TRBV7-9 and TRBJ2-7; D uncertain. Germline CDR1 SEHNR, CDR2 FQNEAQ (reference sequence). The V end was cut by 6 bases, the J end by 3 bases, with 12 bases between. The CDR3 is 13 amino acids. The CDR3: CASRYSQDYEQYV. CDR3 nucleotides: TGTGCCAGCAGATATTCCCAGGACTACGAGCAGTACGTC.

J is TRBJ2-1 and V is TRBV10-3, with TRBD2 matching over 8 bases. V lost 0 bases, J lost 9 bases, and 7 bases stayed unmatched. The CDR3 consists of 15 residues. From germline, CDR1 is ENHRY and CDR2 SYGVKD. CDR3 in DNA: TGTGCCATCAGTGAGTCCAGCGGGAGTTATGGTGAGCAGTTCTTC. Translation gives CAISESSGSYGEQFF.

The CDR3 DNA reads as TGTGCCAGTAGCCGACAGGGGGCTACTTCGGAGACCCAGTACTTC. Its protein is CASSRQGATSETQYF. The chain recombines TRBV19 with TRBJ2-5; 10 positions match TRBD1. The CDR3 runs to 15 residues. Germline V gives CDR1 LNHDA, CDR2 SQIVND (reference sequence). V lost 6 bases and J lost 5; bases outside the gene matches: 9. Drawing the rest from reference TRBV19 and TRBJ2-5, the complete variable domain is DGGITQSPKYLFRKEGQNVTLSCEQNLNHDAMYWYRQDPGQGLRLIYYSQIVNDFQKGDIAEGYSVSREKKESFPLTVTSAQKNPTAFYLCASSRQGATSETQYFGPGTRLLVL.

The chain joins TRBV30 to TRBJ1-2; D not certain. The CDR3 totals 14 residues. Between the trimmed V and J ends, which lost 0 bases and 6 bases, there was a span of 14 bases. Germline CDR1 and CDR2: GTSNPN and SVGIG (reference sequence). CDR3 sequence (DNA): TGTGCCTGGAGTGTACTCAGGAGGAGGCATGGCTACACCTTC. This encodes CAWSVLRRRHGYTF.

This clone came up once. The chain carries TRBV30 and TRBJ1-5, with D hard to call. The germline CDR1 and CDR2 sequences are GTSNPN and SVGIG (reference sequence). The CDR3 is 16 residues long. Trimming removed 2 bases at V and 7 bases at J, with 21 bases between. DNA of the CDR3: TGTGCCTGGAGTCTAGTCGGAGGGTCGGGCGGGCAGCCCCAGCATTTT. Amino acids: CAWSLVGGSGGQPQHF.

The gene calls are TRBV7-2 and TRBJ1-4; D gene ambiguous. CDR3 size: 13 residues. In germline, CDR1 is SGHTA, CDR2 FQGNSA. The germline V and J ends were trimmed by 7 bases and 7 bases, with 13 bases remaining between them. The DNA of the CDR3 is TGTGCCAGCACCACCGGGGTTTCTGAAAAACTGTTTTTT. Translation: CASTTGVSEKLFF.

This clone is a singleton in its sample. The V and J genes are TRBV18 and TRBJ1-4, with D unclear. The CDR3 runs to 14 residues. With 3 bases removed from V and 8 bases from J, the gap between germline ends came to 13 bases. CDR1 is KGHSH, CDR2 LQKENI, per germline. In nucleotides, the CDR3 is TGTGCCAGCTCACCGGGATCCACTAGGGAAAAACTGTTTTTT. Its translation is CASSPGSTREKLFF.

This chain uses TRBV6-1 with TRBJ2-7; TRBD2 aligns across 13 bases. This CDR3 region has 15 residues. The ends lost 3 bases at V and 6 bases at J; junction bases unmatched: 5. Germline CDR1 reads MNHNS; CDR2 reads SASEGT. This chain's CDR3 is CASSEGLAGPSEQYV. The CDR3 DNA follows: TGTGCCAGCAGTGAGGGACTAGCGGGACCTTCCGAGCAGTACGTC.

This chain joins TRBV11-2 and TRBJ2-7; perhaps TRBD2 as D (5 bases). The CDR3 is 11 amino acids. The germline V and J ends were trimmed by 8 bases and 7 bases, with 12 bases remaining between them. Germline lookup yields CDR1 SGHAT and CDR2 FQNNGV. The CDR3 bases are TGTGCCAGCGGCGGAGGCCCGGAGCAGTACGTC. Its protein is CASGGGPEQYV.

The chain joins TRBV4-1 to TRBJ1-1; unclear D gene. V dropped 1 base and J dropped 4 bases, with 7 bases sitting between them. Germline V CDR1 and CDR2: MGHRA, YSYEKL. The CDR3 sequence is 13 residues long. Written as DNA, the CDR3 is TGCGCCAGCAGCCAAGTTTATAGCACTGAAGCTTTCTTT. Translation gives CASSQVYSTEAFF.

This clone has just one count. This CDR3 is CASSPPGQGNTGELFF. The CDR3 DNA is TGTGCCAGCAGCCCCCCGGGACAGGGGAACACCGGGGAGCTGTTTTTT. The rearrangement uses TRBV11-3 and TRBJ2-2; TRBD1 matches at 9 bases. Germline CDR1 is SGHNT and CDR2 is YENEEA. CDR3 length: 16 amino acids. V lost 5 bases and J lost 1; bases outside the gene matches: 5.

The gene calls are TRBV7-2 and TRBJ2-7; D perhaps matches TRBD1 (5 bases). V lost 2 bases and J lost 4, with 9 bases in between. Germline lookup yields CDR1 SGHTA and CDR2 FQGNSA. The CDR3 covers 13 residues. The CDR3 loop is CASSLSSGYEQYV. DNA for the CDR3: TGTGCCAGCAGCTTAAGTTCAGGGTACGAGCAGTACGTC.

This clone was detected only a few times. This sequence joins TRBV2 and TRBJ2-7; D unresolved. The germline CDR1 and CDR2 sequences are SNHLY and FYNNEI. The germline V and J ends were trimmed by 3 bases and 3 bases, with 9 bases remaining between them. The CDR3 totals 13 residues. The DNA of the CDR3 is TGTGCCAGCAGTGAGGGCCAGTACTACGAGCAGTACGTC. It specifies CASSEGQYYEQYV.

The chain uses TRBV3-1 (or the pseudogene TRBV3-2) and TRBJ1-6; TRBD1 matches at 12 bases. Germline V lookup: CDR1 LGHDT, CDR2 YNNKEL (reference sequence). With 11 bases clipped from V and 9 bases from J, the junction kept 5 bases outside the gene matches. This CDR3 comprises 13 residues. CDR3 in amino acids: CAVRGQGASPLHF. The CDR3 DNA reads as TGTGCCGTGAGGGGACAGGGGGCTTCACCCCTCCACTTT.

V is TRBV30 and J is TRBJ2-1, with TRBD1 identical over 8 bases. The J segment lost 0 bases and the V segment lost 5 bases, leaving 3 bases of the junction unmatched. Germline loops: CDR1 GTSNPN, CDR2 SVGIG (reference sequence). The CDR3 is 14 residues long. The DNA of the CDR3 is TGTGCCTGGGGACAGGGTACCTCCTACAATGAGCAGTTCTTC. It encodes CAWGQGTSYNEQFF.

The rearrangement uses TRBV5-4 and TRBJ2-3, with 10 bases aligning to TRBD2. The CDR3 has 14 residues. Germline V gene sequence: CDR1 SGHNT, CDR2 YYREEE (reference sequence). V lost 3 bases, J lost 5 bases, and 3 bases stayed unmatched. The CDR3 DNA reads TGTGCCAGCAGCTCGAGACTAGCGGGAGATACGCAGTATTTT. Protein: CASSSRLAGDTQYF.

V gene TRBV9 combines with J gene TRBJ1-4; D is unclear. The CDR3 loop spans 16 amino acids. The germline gives CDR1 SGDLS, CDR2 YYNGEE. Trimming removed 3 bases at V and 0 bases at J, with 12 bases between. CDR3 sequence (DNA): TGTGCCAGCAGCGCCCAACAGCAATCAACTAATGAAAAACTGTTTTTT. The encoded protein is CASSAQQQSTNEKLFF.